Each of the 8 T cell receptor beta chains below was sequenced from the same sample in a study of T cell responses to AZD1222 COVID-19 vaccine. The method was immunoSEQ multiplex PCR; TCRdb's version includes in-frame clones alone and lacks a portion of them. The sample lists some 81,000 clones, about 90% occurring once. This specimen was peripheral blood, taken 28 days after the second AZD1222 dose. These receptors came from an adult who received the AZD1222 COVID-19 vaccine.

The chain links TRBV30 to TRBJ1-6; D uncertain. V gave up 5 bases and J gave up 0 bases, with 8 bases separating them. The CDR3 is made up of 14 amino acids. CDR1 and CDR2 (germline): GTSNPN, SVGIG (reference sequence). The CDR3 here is CAWDTRSYNSPLHF. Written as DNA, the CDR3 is TGTGCCTGGGACACCCGCTCCTATAATTCACCCCTCCACTTT.

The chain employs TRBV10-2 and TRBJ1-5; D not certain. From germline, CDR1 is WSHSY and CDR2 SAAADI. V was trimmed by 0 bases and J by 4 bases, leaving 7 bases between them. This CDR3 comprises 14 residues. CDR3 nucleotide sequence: TGCGCCAGCAGTGAGTCGTTCAGTAATCAGCCCCAGCATTTT. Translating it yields CASSESFSNQPQHF.

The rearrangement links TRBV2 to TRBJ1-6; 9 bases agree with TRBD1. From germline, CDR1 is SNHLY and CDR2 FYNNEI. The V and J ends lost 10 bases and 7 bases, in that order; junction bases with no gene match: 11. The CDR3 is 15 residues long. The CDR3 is CATPGDRAYNSPLHF. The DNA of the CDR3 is TGTGCCACCCCTGGGGACAGGGCTTACAATTCACCCCTCCACTTT.

The DNA for the CDR3 is TGTGCCTGGGGACTAGCGGGCGGACAGGGGGGAGGCAATCAGCCCCAGCATTTT. Protein: CAWGLAGGQGGGNQPQHF. This rearrangement joins TRBV30 to TRBJ1-5; 10 bases match TRBD1. CDR1 GTSNPN and CDR2 SVGIG come from the germline V gene (reference sequence). The V segment lost 5 bases and the J segment 2 bases; nucleotides outside the gene matches: 15. The CDR3 is made up of 18 amino acids.

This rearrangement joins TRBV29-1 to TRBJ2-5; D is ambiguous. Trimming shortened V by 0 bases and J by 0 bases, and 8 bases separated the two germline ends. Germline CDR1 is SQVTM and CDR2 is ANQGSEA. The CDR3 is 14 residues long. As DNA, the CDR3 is TGCAGCGTTGAAGACACCAGATACCAAGAGACCCAGTACTTC. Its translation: CSVEDTRYQETQYF.

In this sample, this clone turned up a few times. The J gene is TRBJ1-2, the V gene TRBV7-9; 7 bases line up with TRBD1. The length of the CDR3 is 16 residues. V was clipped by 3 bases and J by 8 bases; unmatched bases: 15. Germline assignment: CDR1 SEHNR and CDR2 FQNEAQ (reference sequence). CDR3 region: CASSLAGTEVRRGYTF. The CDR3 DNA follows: TGTGCCAGCAGCTTGGCCGGGACAGAAGTAAGGAGGGGCTACACCTTC.

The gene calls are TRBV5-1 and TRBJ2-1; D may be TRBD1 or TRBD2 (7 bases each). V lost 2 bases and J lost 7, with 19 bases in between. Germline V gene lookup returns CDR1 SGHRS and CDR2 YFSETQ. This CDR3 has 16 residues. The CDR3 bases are TGCGCCAGCAGCTTCTCTGGGAGGGGGCAAGGGAATGAGCAGTTCTTC. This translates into CASSFSGRGQGNEQFF.

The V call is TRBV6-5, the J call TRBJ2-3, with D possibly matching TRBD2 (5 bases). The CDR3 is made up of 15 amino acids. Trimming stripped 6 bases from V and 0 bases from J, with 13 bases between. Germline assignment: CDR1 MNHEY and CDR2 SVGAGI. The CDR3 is CASSLRGESTDTQYF. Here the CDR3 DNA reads TGTGCCAGCAGCCTTCGGGGAGAGAGCACAGATACGCAGTATTTT.